Below are 9 T cell receptor beta chains sequenced from a single sample in a study of radiotherapy plus CTLA-4 blockade in lung cancer. The assay was immunoSEQ multiplex PCR, and TCRdb's table has in-frame clones only and misses some. This sample yields roughly 50,000 clones, of which 70% to 80% are seen a single time; 8.5% to 14% belongs to the top ten. This sample comprised peripheral blood, obtained from a patient treated with radiotherapy plus ipilimumab. The receptors were gathered from a human donor with non-small cell lung cancer who had stable disease on radiotherapy plus ipilimumab.

The chain couples TRBV21-1 to TRBJ1-2; the tabulated D call, TRBD1, remains unverified against the DNA. TRBV21-1 is tagged as a pseudogene. The CDR3 has 17 amino acids. The CDR3 protein is CASSKGEKRTGFSGYTF. The CDR3 nucleotides are TGTGCCAGCAGCAAAGGCGAAAAGAGGACAGGGTTTAGCGGCTACACCTTC.

This clone has only a few counts. The chain couples TRBV7-9 to TRBJ2-3, with 7 positions matching TRBD1. The junction had 5 bases not matched to a gene; V was cut back by 2 bases and J by 3 bases. Germline lookup yields CDR1 SEHNR and CDR2 FQNEAQ (reference sequence). The CDR3 is 15 amino acids. CDR3 nucleotides: TGTGCCAGCAGCTTAACCGTACAGGGGACAGATACGCAGTATTTT. Residues: CASSLTVQGTDTQYF.

This chain connects TRBV5-1 to TRBJ1-1; possibly TRBD1 for D (5 bases). V was clipped by 0 bases and J by 2 bases, with 8 bases between them. The CDR3 is 14 residues long. Per germline, CDR1 SGHRS and CDR2 YFSETQ. This CDR3 is CASSLAGHNTEAFF. The CDR3 DNA reads TGCGCCAGCAGCTTGGCTGGACACAACACTGAAGCTTTCTTT.

The chain joins TRBV19 to TRBJ1-1; 7 bases line up with TRBD1. CDR1 is LNHDA and CDR2 is SQIVND in the germline V gene (reference sequence). The CDR3 sequence is 14 residues long. V shed 7 bases and J 4 bases; nucleotides not matched to a gene: 9. Written as DNA, the CDR3 is TGTGCCAGTAACCCGACAGGGAGGGGCACTGAAGCTTTCTTT. It encodes CASNPTGRGTEAFF. Based on the CDR3 plus reference TRBV19 and TRBJ1-1, the full variable domain is DGGITQSPKYLFRKEGQNVTLSCEQNLNHDAMYWYRQDPGQGLRLIYYSQIVNDFQKGDIAEGYSVSREKKESFPLTVTSAQKNPTAFYLCASNPTGRGTEAFFGQGTRLTVV.

The chain joins TRBV14 to TRBJ2-1; tentative D call: TRBD2 (6 bases). V gave up 0 bases and J gave up 10 bases, with 13 bases separating them. The CDR3 loop spans 14 amino acids. Germline CDR1 and CDR2: SGHDN and FVKESK. The CDR3 DNA reads as TGTGCCAGCAGCCAAGAATTCGGGGGTGGCGAGCAGTTCTTC. Its translation is CASSQEFGGGEQFF.

V and J are TRBV7-9 and TRBJ2-7; D ambiguous. Germline V lookup: CDR1 SEHNR, CDR2 FQNEAQ (reference sequence). CDR3 length equals 13 residues. Trimming took 4 bases from V and 6 from J, leaving 13 bases between them. The CDR3 protein is CASSSHTLGEQYV. The DNA for the CDR3 is TGTGCCAGCAGCTCCCACACCCTAGGCGAGCAGTACGTC.

This chain uses TRBV9 with TRBJ2-5; weak D call: TRBD2 (5 bases). The CDR3 is 14 residues long. Germline CDR1 and CDR2: SGDLS and YYNGEE. V lost 0 bases, J lost 4 bases, and 10 bases lay in between. The CDR3, as DNA: TGTGCCAGCAGCGTAGCACTGGGGAGAGAGACCCAGTACTTC. This gives the protein CASSVALGRETQYF. The entire variable domain, with the rest obtained from reference TRBV9 and TRBJ2-5, is as follows: DSGVTQTPKHLITATGQRVTLRCSPRSGDLSVYWYQQSLDQGLQFLIQYYNGEERAKGNILERFSAQQFPDLHSELNLSSLELGDSALYFCASSVALGRETQYFGPGTRLLVL.

For the CDR3, the DNA is TGTGCCAGCAGCTTAGCAGAGACAGGGGTCAATGAGCAGTTCTTC. Translated: CASSLAETGVNEQFF. V and J are TRBV7-7 and TRBJ2-1; TRBD1 matches 8 bases. The V and J ends lost 0 bases and 6 bases, in that order; junction bases with no gene match: 4. CDR3 length equals 15 residues. Per germline, CDR1 SSHAT and CDR2 FNYEAQ (reference sequence).

This chain uses TRBV6-6 with TRBJ1-5; possibly TRBD1 for D (6 bases). The CDR3 sequence is 16 residues long. Trimming removed 6 bases at V and 1 base at J, with 16 bases between. In germline, CDR1 is MNHNY, CDR2 SVGAGI (reference sequence). The CDR3 DNA sequence: TGTGCCAGCAGGGCCCAACAGGGATTAAGCAATCAGCCCCAGCATTTT. It yields the protein CASRAQQGLSNQPQHF.